These 21 T cell receptor beta chains share one sample of origin, sequenced in a study of monozygotic twins with inflammatory bowel disease. TCRdb re-called the 5' RACE reads and catalogs CDR3 proteins one per entry, DNA excluded. In all, the sample yields fewer than 350,000 distinct CDR3 sequences. Sequenced material: blood. The receptors stem from a human donor with ulcerative colitis or Crohn's disease, or a healthy co-twin of an affected twin (not recorded which).

This sequence joins TRBV7-8 and TRBJ2-1; TCRdb's assignment of TRBD2 cannot be checked, as there is no DNA. This CDR3 has 18 residues. CDR1 is SGHVS and CDR2 is FQNEAQ in the germline V gene. The CDR3 sequence is CASSQRQSGGVGYNEQFF.

This chain links TRBV6-1 with TRBJ2-3; with no DNA, the TCRdb D assignment of TRBD1 cannot be verified. The CDR3 consists of 14 residues. From germline, CDR1 is MNHNS and CDR2 SASEGT. This CDR3 reads CASSVAGVTDTQYF.

This chain uses TRBV6-1 with TRBJ1-5; TCRdb outputs TRBD1, but without DNA this stays unchecked. CDR3 length: 14 residues. CDR1 is MNHNS, CDR2 SASEGT, per germline. CDR3 amino acids: CATHTGGGNQPQHF.

The CDR3 sequence is CASSGGTSGGTDTQYF. This chain connects TRBV5-4 to TRBJ2-3; the TCRdb D gene call, TRBD2, has no DNA to confirm it. From germline, CDR1 is SGHNT and CDR2 YYREEE (reference sequence). CDR3 length: 16 amino acids.

This chain joins TRBV6-2 or TRBV6-3 and TRBJ1-1; absent DNA, TCRdb's TRBD1 call cannot be checked. The CDR3 consists of 16 residues. CDR1 is MNHEY and CDR2 is SVGEGT in the germline V gene. This CDR3 is CASSYDPRQVGVAAFF.

The V gene is TRBV20-1, the J gene TRBJ2-5; TCRdb's D call, TRBD1, is unchecked because there is no DNA. Germline lookup yields CDR1 DFQATT and CDR2 SNEGSKA (reference sequence). The CDR3 is 15 residues long. CDR3 amino acids: CSARLPGARRETQYF.

The gene calls are TRBV9 and TRBJ2-3; the TCRdb D gene call, TRBD1, has no DNA to confirm it. The germline CDR1 and CDR2 sequences are SGDLS and YYNGEE. The CDR3 consists of 17 residues. CDR3 in amino acids: CASSRTQGADRADTQYF. Combining the CDR3 with reference TRBV9 and TRBJ2-3 gives the whole variable domain DSGVTQTPKHLITATGQRVTLRCSPRSGDLSVYWYQQSLDQGLQFLIQYYNGEERAKGNILERFSAQQFPDLHSELNLSSLELGDSALYFCASSRTQGADRADTQYFGPGTRLTVL.

The chain recombines TRBV20-1 with TRBJ2-1; TCRdb's D gene call, TRBD1, goes unchecked for lack of DNA. The CDR3 sequence is 18 residues long. Per the germline V gene, CDR1 is DFQATT and CDR2 is SNEGSKA (reference sequence). The CDR3 spells CSARQAASGRPTYNEQFF.

The rearrangement links TRBV6-4 to TRBJ2-1; TCRdb outputs TRBD1, but without DNA this stays unchecked. The CDR3 spans 14 residues. The V gene's germline CDR1 is MRHNA and CDR2 SNTAGT. This chain's CDR3 is CASSSGQGGNEQFF.

The chain joins TRBV3-1 to TRBJ2-7. In germline, CDR1 is LGHDT, CDR2 YNNKEL (reference sequence). CDR3 length: 14 residues. CDR3: CASSQALGVYEQYF.

The chain recombines TRBV3-1 with TRBJ1-1; TCRdb's D gene call, TRBD1, goes unchecked for lack of DNA. The CDR3 is made up of 16 amino acids. Germline V gene sequence: CDR1 LGHDT, CDR2 YNNKEL (reference sequence). CDR3 sequence: CASSQEGWDRATEAFF.

V usage is TRBV12-3 or TRBV12-4 and J usage is TRBJ1-2; TCRdb gives TRBD1 as the D gene, but with no DNA this cannot be confirmed. CDR3 length: 16 residues. CDR3 in amino acids: CASSLTGDRGNYGYTF.

The CDR3 spells CASSATAYEQYF. V and J are TRBV7-9 and TRBJ2-7; absent DNA, TCRdb's TRBD1 call cannot be checked. The CDR3 consists of 12 residues. Germline CDR1 reads SEHNR; CDR2 reads FQNEAQ (reference sequence). Filled out from reference TRBV7-9 and TRBJ2-7, the complete variable domain reads DTGVSQNPRHKITKRGQNVTFRCDPISEHNRLYWYRQTLGQGPEFLTYFQNEAQLEKSRLLSDRFSAERPKGSFSTLEIQRTEQGDSAMYLCASSATAYEQYFGPGTRLTVT.

The V gene is TRBV2, the J gene TRBJ2-7. This CDR3 region has 13 residues. Germline CDR1 SNHLY, CDR2 FYNNEI. This CDR3 reads CASSTELDYEQYF.

V usage is TRBV20-1 and J usage is TRBJ2-1; TCRdb returns TRBD1, unconfirmable since there is no DNA. CDR3 length: 15 residues. Germline assignment: CDR1 DFQATT and CDR2 SNEGSKA (reference sequence). The CDR3 sequence is CSASTPRGAYNEQFF.

The J gene is TRBJ2-7, the V gene TRBV10-3; TCRdb lists TRBD2, though no DNA is available to test this call. This CDR3 is built from 14 residues. From germline, CDR1 is ENHRY and CDR2 SYGVKD. CDR3 sequence reads: CAISGTSWAYEQYF.

The J gene is TRBJ2-3, the V gene TRBV5-1. Germline V gene sequence: CDR1 SGHRS, CDR2 YFSETQ. CDR3 length: 14 amino acids. The CDR3 sequence is CASSLNLQADTQYF.

This CDR3 is CSARTQQNNEKLFF. The genes are TRBV20-1 and TRBJ1-4. This CDR3 region has 14 residues. Germline V gene sequence: CDR1 DFQATT, CDR2 SNEGSKA (reference sequence).

The rearrangement links TRBV6-5 to TRBJ2-1; the D gene TCRdb calls, TRBD1, cannot be checked with no DNA. Germline V gene data show CDR1 as MNHEY and CDR2 as SVGAGI. The CDR3 spans 15 residues. CDR3 residues: CASSYRGPTYNEQFF.

J is TRBJ2-7 and V is TRBV28. CDR1 and CDR2 from the germline V gene are MDHEN and SYDVKM. The CDR3 is 11 residues long. CDR3 loop: CSTRFAYEQYF.

Here the CDR3 reads CASSTLAGTSDSSYEQYF. The J gene is TRBJ2-7, the V gene TRBV18; the D gene TCRdb calls, TRBD2, cannot be checked with no DNA. Per the germline V gene, CDR1 is KGHSH and CDR2 is LQKENI. The CDR3 is 18 amino acids.